These 10 T cell receptor beta chains originate from one sample sequenced in a study of blood T cell repertoires in COVID-19. Generated by immunoSEQ multiplex PCR, the TCRdb table keeps only in-frame clones and is missing some. Counted here are 150,000 to 250,000 clones, roughly four fifths occurring once; the ten biggest clones make up roughly 10%. Sequencing was done on a sample of PBMCs or T cells enriched from blood (not recorded which). These receptors were taken from a man aged 35 to 55 who had recovered from COVID-19.

The chain recombines TRBV7-9 with TRBJ2-5; no firm D call. The CDR3 totals 13 residues. V lost 1 base to trimming and J lost 2 bases, with 5 bases between them. Germline V gives CDR1 SEHNR, CDR2 FQNEAQ (reference sequence). CDR3 in DNA: TGTGCCAGCAGCTTAGGCCTACAAGAGACCCAGTACTTC. Translating it yields CASSLGLQETQYF.

The J gene is TRBJ1-5, the V gene TRBV12-3 or TRBV12-4; no clear D gene. CDR3 size: 13 residues. The V and J ends lost 4 bases and 6 bases respectively, with 10 bases between them. The CDR3 region has the DNA TGTGCCAGCAGTTGGCTGACGGGTCAGCCCCAGCATTTT. Translation: CASSWLTGQPQHF.

This chain connects TRBV28 to TRBJ2-6; D is ambiguous. The germline V gene encodes CDR1 MDHEN and CDR2 SYDVKM. This CDR3 is built from 10 residues. The CDR3 DNA reads as TGTGAGCTCGGGGCCAACGTCCTGACTTTC. Its protein is CELGANVLTF.

The V and J genes are TRBV11-2 and TRBJ1-5; perhaps TRBD1 as D (5 bases). Germline CDR1 is SGHAT and CDR2 is FQNNGV. This CDR3 comprises 16 residues. Trimming cost V 2 bases and J 3 bases, with 14 bases left between them. The CDR3 DNA reads TGTGCCAGCAGCTTAATGTCAGGGAATAACAATCAGCCCCAGCATTTT. Translating gives CASSLMSGNNNQPQHF.

This clone was picked up a small number of times. This sequence joins TRBV27 and TRBJ2-7; TRBD2 might be the D (6 bases). Germline CDR1 is MNHEY and CDR2 is SMNVEV (reference sequence). The CDR3 has 16 residues. Trimming removed 0 bases from V and 2 bases from J, with 14 bases in between. CDR3 bases: TGTGCCAGCAGTTTATCGGTCCGGAGGGCAACCTACGAGCAGTACTTC. Translating gives CASSLSVRRATYEQYF.

This sequence joins TRBV3-1 (or the pseudogene TRBV3-2) and TRBJ2-7; D possibly corresponds to TRBD1 (5 bases). Trimming left V 0 bases short and J 4 bases short, with 19 bases between. The CDR3 is 17 amino acids. Germline CDR1 LGHDT, CDR2 YNNKEL (reference sequence). Written as DNA, the CDR3 is TGTGCCAGCAGCCAAGAGCAGGGTCCTTGGGTTGTGTACGAGCAGTACGTC. Translated, it gives CASSQEQGPWVVYEQYV.

The chain employs TRBV9 and TRBJ1-5, with 9 nucleotides matching TRBD1. V trimming: 2 bases; J trimming: 2 bases; junction bases outside the gene matches: 5. Germline V gene data show CDR1 as SGDLS and CDR2 as YYNGEE. CDR3 length: 16 amino acids. CDR3 nucleotides: TGTGCCAGCAGCGTCGGGACAGGGAAAGGCAATCAGCCCCAGCATTTT. Translating gives CASSVGTGKGNQPQHF.

The V gene is TRBV27, the J gene TRBJ2-1; a possible D gene is TRBD2 (6 bases). Germline CDR1 reads MNHEY; CDR2 reads SMNVEV (reference sequence). The length of the CDR3 is 15 residues. The V gene lost 6 bases and the J gene lost 12 bases, with 24 bases spanning the gap. DNA of the CDR3: TGTGCCAGCAGCTTTTCTGGTGGAGGGGCGGGTAGGCAGTTCTTC. Translated: CASSFSGGGAGRQFF.

This sequence joins TRBV11-3 and TRBJ2-3; no firm D call. The CDR3 is made up of 13 amino acids. V lost 3 bases and J 5 bases, leaving 9 bases between the germline ends. CDR1 and CDR2 from the germline V gene are SGHNT and YENEEA. CDR3 residues: CASSLVRGDTQYF. The CDR3 DNA follows: TGTGCCAGCAGCTTGGTCCGAGGAGATACGCAGTATTTT.

V gene TRBV27 combines with J gene TRBJ2-3; D is perhaps TRBD2 (7 bases). The germline V gene has CDR1 MNHEY and CDR2 SMNVEV (reference sequence). The CDR3 runs to 13 residues. Trimming took off 7 bases at V and 5 bases at J, with 13 bases between the two ends. CDR3 bases: TGTGCCAGCAATCGGGGGGCGGGAGATACGCAGTATTTT. It yields the protein CASNRGAGDTQYF.